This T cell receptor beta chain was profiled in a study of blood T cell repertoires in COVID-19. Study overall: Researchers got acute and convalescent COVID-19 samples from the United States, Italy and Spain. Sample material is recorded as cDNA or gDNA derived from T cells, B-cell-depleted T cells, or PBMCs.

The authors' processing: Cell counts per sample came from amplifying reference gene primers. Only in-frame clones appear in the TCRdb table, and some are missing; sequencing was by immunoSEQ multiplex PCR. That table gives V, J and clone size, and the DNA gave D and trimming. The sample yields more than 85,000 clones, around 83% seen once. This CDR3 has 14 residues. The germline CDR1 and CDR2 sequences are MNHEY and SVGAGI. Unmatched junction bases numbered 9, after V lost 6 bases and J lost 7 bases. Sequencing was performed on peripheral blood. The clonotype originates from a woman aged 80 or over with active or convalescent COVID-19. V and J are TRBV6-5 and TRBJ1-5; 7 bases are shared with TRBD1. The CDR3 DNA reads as TGTGCCAGCAGGCCCAGGGGGGTTGGCCAGCCCCAGCATTTT. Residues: CASRPRGVGQPQHF.